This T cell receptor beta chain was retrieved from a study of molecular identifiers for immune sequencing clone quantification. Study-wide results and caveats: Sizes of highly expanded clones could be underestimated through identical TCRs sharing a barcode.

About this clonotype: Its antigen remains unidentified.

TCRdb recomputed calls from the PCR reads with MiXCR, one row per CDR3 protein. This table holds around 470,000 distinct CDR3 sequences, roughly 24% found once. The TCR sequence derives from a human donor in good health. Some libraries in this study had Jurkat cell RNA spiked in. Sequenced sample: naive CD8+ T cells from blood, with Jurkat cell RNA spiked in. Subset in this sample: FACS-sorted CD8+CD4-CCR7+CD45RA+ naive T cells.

In nucleotides, the CDR3 is TGTGCCAGCAGTTTACTCCGCCCCTATACGATTGAAAAACTGTTTTTT. Amino acid sequence: CASSLLRPYTIEKLFF. The chain employs TRBV27 and TRBJ1-4; D unresolved. The CDR3 loop spans 16 amino acids. V lost 2 bases and J 7 bases, leaving 17 bases between the germline ends. Germline lookup yields CDR1 MNHEY and CDR2 SMNVEV (reference sequence).